The 19 T cell receptor beta chains below were found in one sample sequenced in a study of T cells in localized non-small cell lung cancer. TCRdb's copy holds only in-frame clones and misses some; the assay was immunoSEQ multiplex PCR. Altogether around 31,000 clones are present, about 89% being singletons, with the ten largest covering about 9.4%. The sample in question was peripheral blood, obtained before any cancer treatment. Receptor source: a woman between 35 and 75 years old with stage I lung adenocarcinoma.

The chain uses TRBV5-1 and TRBJ2-7; TRBD1 matches 9 bases. The CDR3 is made up of 15 amino acids. The V gene end was trimmed by 1 base and the J gene end by 5 bases; junction bases not matched to a gene: 7. Germline CDR1 is SGHRS and CDR2 is YFSETQ. This chain's CDR3 is CASSLLGTGFNEQYF. The CDR3 DNA reads as TGCGCCAGCAGCTTGTTGGGGACAGGGTTCAACGAGCAGTACTTC.

The V and J genes are TRBV27 and TRBJ2-3, with TRBD1 as a possible D gene (5 bases). Germline V gene lookup returns CDR1 MNHEY and CDR2 SMNVEV (reference sequence). Trimming shortened V by 2 bases and J by 4 bases, and 13 bases separated the two germline ends. The CDR3 runs 15 residues. CDR3 DNA: TGTGCCAGCAGTTTAGTCCAGGGTCGGGCAGATACGCAGTATTTT. Its translation: CASSLVQGRADTQYF.

This clone came up a few times. The chain links TRBV21-1 to TRBJ2-7; the tabulated D call, TRBD1, remains unverified against the DNA. TRBV21-1 constitutes a pseudogene. The CDR3 spans 16 residues. The CDR3 sequence is CASSNPAQGPHYEQYF. DNA of the CDR3: TGTGCCAGCAGCAACCCCGCCCAGGGGCCTCACTACGAGCAGTACTTC.

This chain uses TRBV19 with TRBJ2-5; TRBD1 matches at 7 bases. The CDR3 covers 12 residues. CDR1 and CDR2 (germline): LNHDA, SQIVND (reference sequence). With V trimmed by 9 bases and J by 2 bases, 3 bases remained unmatched. The CDR3 DNA is TGTGCCAGCGGACAGGCTCAAGAGACCCAGTACTTC. This gives the protein CASGQAQETQYF.

The rearrangement uses TRBV7-3 and TRBJ2-2; D is ambiguous. Germline loops: CDR1 SGHTA, CDR2 FQGTGA. The CDR3 contains 14 residues. The germline V and J ends were trimmed by 4 bases and 4 bases, with 10 bases remaining between them. This chain's CDR3 is CASSSDLGTGELFF. DNA for the CDR3: TGTGCCAGCAGCTCAGACTTGGGCACCGGGGAGCTGTTTTTT.

The sample holds one count of this clone. The chain couples TRBV28 to TRBJ2-7; the match to TRBD1 covers 9 bases. The CDR3 contains 12 residues. CDR1 is MDHEN, CDR2 SYDVKM, per germline. The CDR3 sequence: CSTGTGFYEQYF. CDR3 DNA sequence: TGTAGTACGGGGACAGGGTTTTACGAGCAGTACTTC.

CDR3 sequence (DNA): TGTGCCAGCAGTCGTGACAGGGCGGGGACCCAGTACTTC. Translating gives CASSRDRAGTQYF. This chain connects TRBV6-5 to TRBJ2-5; 7 bases map to TRBD1. The trim removed 5 bases at V and 7 bases at J, leaving 7 bases unmatched. Per germline, CDR1 MNHEY and CDR2 SVGAGI. The CDR3 length is 13 residues.

This sequence joins TRBV28 and TRBJ1-2; TRBD1 is a possible D gene (5 bases). The CDR3 covers 13 residues. Germline CDR1 MDHEN, CDR2 SYDVKM. Trimming pared 6 bases from V and 3 bases from J, leaving 11 bases between. The CDR3 sequence is CASRSDSYYGYTF. In DNA, the CDR3 is TGTGCCAGCAGATCCGACAGCTACTATGGCTACACCTTC.

CDR3 DNA sequence: TGCGCCAGCAGCCCCCGGACTAGCGGGAGGGGTGAAGAGACCCAGTACTTC. This gives the protein CASSPRTSGRGEETQYF. The rearrangement uses TRBV5-1 and TRBJ2-5; TRBD2 matches 15 bases. Germline V gene lookup returns CDR1 SGHRS and CDR2 YFSETQ. The CDR3 runs to 17 residues. The J segment lost 3 bases and the V segment lost 4 bases, leaving 7 bases of the junction unmatched.

This clone was seen a single time. The J gene is TRBJ2-5, the V gene TRBV30, with D maybe TRBD1 (5 bases). The V gene lost 3 bases and the J gene lost 7 bases, with 12 bases spanning the gap. CDR1 and CDR2 (germline): GTSNPN, SVGIG (reference sequence). CDR3 length: 12 amino acids. This CDR3 reads CAWRAERGTQYF. In DNA form, the CDR3 reads TGTGCCTGGAGAGCCGAAAGGGGGACCCAGTACTTC. The whole variable domain, remainder taken from reference TRBV30 and TRBJ2-5, is SQTIHQWPATLVQPVGSPLSLECTVEGTSNPNLYWYRQAAGRGLQLLFYSVGIGQISSEVPQNLSASRPQDRQFILSSKKLLLSDSGFYLCAWRAERGTQYFGPGTRLLVL.

V and J are TRBV7-2 and TRBJ2-3; D unclear. V lost 5 bases and J 6 bases, leaving 9 bases between the germline ends. The germline V gene encodes CDR1 SGHTA and CDR2 FQGNSA. The CDR3 spans 12 residues. DNA for the CDR3: TGTGCCAGCAGCACCAGCAGGGATACGCAGTATTTT. Residues: CASSTSRDTQYF.

This rearrangement joins TRBV5-6 to TRBJ2-1; D tentatively fits TRBD1 or TRBD2 (5 bases each). Trimming cost V 1 base and J 2 bases, with 13 bases left between them. From germline, CDR1 is SGHDT and CDR2 YYEEEE. This CDR3 has 16 residues. Here the CDR3 reads CASSLTGRGTYNEQFF. In DNA form, the CDR3 reads TGTGCCAGCAGCTTGACGGGACGGGGAACCTACAATGAGCAGTTCTTC.

The chain combines TRBV30 with TRBJ1-2, with D maybe TRBD1 (5 bases). This CDR3 is built from 13 residues. Trimming left V 0 bases short and J 6 bases short, with 11 bases between. Looked up from germline, CDR1 is GTSNPN and CDR2 is SVGIG (reference sequence). In nucleotides, the CDR3 is TGTGCCTGGAGTGTATCCGGGGCCCATGGCTACACCTTC. Translated: CAWSVSGAHGYTF.

The chain uses TRBV5-1 and TRBJ2-7; 8 positions agree with TRBD1. J gave up 0 bases and V 2 bases, and 4 bases lay outside the gene matches. Germline loops: CDR1 SGHRS, CDR2 YFSETQ. The CDR3 is 15 amino acids. DNA of the CDR3: TGCGCCAGCAGCTTTTGGACAGGGCTCTCCTACGAGCAGTACTTC. Translating it yields CASSFWTGLSYEQYF.

The chain uses TRBV7-9 and TRBJ1-2, with 7 bases that match TRBD1. The V and J ends lost 2 bases and 2 bases, in that order; junction bases with no gene match: 2. This CDR3 spans 14 amino acids. The V gene's germline CDR1 is SEHNR and CDR2 FQNEAQ (reference sequence). CDR3 region: CASSLSTGNYGYTF. Written as DNA, the CDR3 is TGTGCCAGCAGCTTATCGACAGGGAACTATGGCTACACCTTC.

This clone appeared a few times. This chain links TRBV7-8 with TRBJ2-2; D is perhaps TRBD1 (6 bases). V was pared by 4 bases and J by 6 bases, with 12 bases between. This CDR3 contains 14 residues. The germline V gene has CDR1 SGHVS and CDR2 FQNEAQ. CDR3 sequence (DNA): TGTGCCAGCAGCTGGAACAGGGCCCCCGGGGAGCTGTTTTTT. Protein sequence: CASSWNRAPGELFF.

The rearrangement links TRBV20-1 to TRBJ1-5; D call uncertain. V lost 3 bases, J lost 6 bases, and 3 bases lay in between. The CDR3 runs 10 residues. CDR1 and CDR2 (germline): DFQATT, SNEGSKA (reference sequence). DNA for the CDR3: TGCAGTGCTAGTCTTCAGCCCCAGCATTTT. Its translation: CSASLQPQHF.

The chain's CDR3 is CASSEGTDVNQPQHF. CDR3 DNA sequence: TGTGCCAGCAGTGAAGGGACAGACGTCAATCAGCCCCAGCATTTT. This chain uses TRBV6-1 with TRBJ1-5; weak D call: TRBD1 (6 bases). Germline CDR1 MNHNS, CDR2 SASEGT. The CDR3 loop spans 15 amino acids. V was pared by 1 base and J by 3 bases, with 10 bases between.

This clone has a handful of counts. The genes are TRBV5-1 and TRBJ2-1; 8 bases match TRBD2. V trimming: 2 bases; J trimming: 2 bases; junction bases outside the gene matches: 6. CDR3 length: 16 residues. From germline, CDR1 is SGHRS and CDR2 YFSETQ. CDR3 amino acids: CASSLGQRGPYNEQFF. In DNA, the CDR3 is TGCGCCAGCAGCTTAGGACAGCGGGGGCCCTACAATGAGCAGTTCTTC.